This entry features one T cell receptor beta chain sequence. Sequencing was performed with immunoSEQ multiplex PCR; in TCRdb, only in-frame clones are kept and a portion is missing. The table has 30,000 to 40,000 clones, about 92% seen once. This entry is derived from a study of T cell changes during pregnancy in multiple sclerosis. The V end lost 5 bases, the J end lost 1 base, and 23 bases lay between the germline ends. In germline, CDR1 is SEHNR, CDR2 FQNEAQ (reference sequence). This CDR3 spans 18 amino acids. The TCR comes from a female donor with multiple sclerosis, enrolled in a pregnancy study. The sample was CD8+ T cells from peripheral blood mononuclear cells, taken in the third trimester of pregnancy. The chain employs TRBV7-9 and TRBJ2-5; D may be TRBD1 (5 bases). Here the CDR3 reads CASSPIPSRQPLQETQYF. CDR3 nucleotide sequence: TGTGCCAGCAGCCCCATCCCAAGCAGACAGCCCCTCCAAGAGACCCAGTACTTC.